This record looks at one T cell receptor (beta chain) sequence and its context. This clone turned up a few times. Its antigen is not yet known. Base qualities are missing; no much larger clone stands one base away. This record belongs to a study of beta chain features in type 1 diabetes (dated by TCRdb to the late 2010s). Background for the entire study: Mean age, gender distribution, total cell number and subset yield did not differ between patients and healthy donors. In the study, TCRB repertoires of sorted circulating CD4+ T cell subsets from recently diagnosed type 1 diabetes patients were compared with those of matched healthy donors. Regulatory and stem cell-like memory subsets were isolated from only 8 patients and roughly 8 healthy donors, whereas naive and central memory subsets came from all 30 or so donors. A total of about 99,000,000 sorted cells were examined across all samples, and RNA yield correlated strongly with the number of cells per subset.

The entire isolated RNA was reverse transcribed using the High Capacity cDNA Reverse Transcription Kit, and thus expressed TCRB transcripts were sequenced. Deep immunoSEQ sequencing was applied to naive, central memory and regulatory T cell samples, giving an average of roughly 3.6 million total reads per sample. Sorted cells were lysed in RLT buffer and RNA was extracted with DNase-treated RNeasy Micro or Mini kits, depending on cell number. To prevent cross-contamination, each cell subset was processed individually, whereas patient and healthy donor samples were processed jointly. The immunoSEQ multiplex PCR was used to amplify TCRB sequences from cDNA, yielding 87-bp fragments that span the CDR3 region. Sequencing of the amplicons was performed on the Illumina HiSeq platform. The study's own analysis went as follows. Synthetic template baselines were used to correct PCR bias computationally, reads within Hamming distance 2 were collapsed together, and singletons that could not be merged were discarded. Reads were aligned to IMGT to assign V, D and J genes, CDR3 length, and insertions or deletions at six rearrangement sites. Within each subset, clonotype counts were normalized to sorted cell number, after which true diversity and Gini coefficients were computed with the tcR R package. The overlap coefficient, calculated on TCRB nucleotide sequences, was used to measure repertoire sharing. As a proxy for the pre-selection repertoire, out-of-frame TCRB sequences from naive cells were analyzed. As stored in TCRdb, this immuneACCESS dataset retains in-frame rearrangements with V and J assigned. A fraction of the clones does not appear; measured against another copy, unresolved V genes explain less than half of the discrepancy, and the remainder lacks a known reason. Clone size and V and J calls were adopted from that table, with D and trimming inferred from the DNA. The sample table contains 300,000 to 400,000 clones; only one count was recorded for around 13% of them. More than 0.015% of the sample belongs to the ten largest clones.

A single peripheral blood draw of 95 to 150 mL on average was collected from each donor into heparinised tubes. Naive, central memory, regulatory and stem cell-like memory CD4+ T cells were sorted on a BD FACSAria II using a panel including CD45RO, CCR7, CD25, CD127, CD95 and CD27. A purity above 95% was achieved for all sorted populations. PBMCs were separated immediately by Lymphoprep density gradient centrifugation and were stained directly, without being cultured. Samples were stained and sorted in pairs, with one healthy donor and one patient per experiment, so that batch effects were minimized. The paper's findings and limits, for the study overall: PCR might favor shorter templates, but patient and control samples were amplified and corrected together, so any skew would affect both groups equally. Naive, central memory and regulatory TCRB repertoires appeared to be more alike among patients than among healthy donors. At VDJ recombination sites, type 1 diabetes patients had fewer insertions and more deleted nucleotides, which implies abnormalities in thymic rearrangement. Because cDNA was sequenced instead of genomic DNA, activated cells with high expression could be over-represented, although the groups did not differ in activation or CD3 levels. In all four CD4+ subsets, TCRB CDR3 length was moderately but significantly shorter in type 1 diabetes patients. Only small numbers of individuals were included in the HLA sub-analyses, which left unresolved whether HLA type had any influence on TCRB rearrangement.

The junction shows trimming of 4 bases on V and 5 bases on J, plus 16 bases between the germline ends. The CDR3 covers 15 residues, taking in both the cysteine and the phenylalanine. Just CDR3 DNA is preserved here, 45 bases in frame from base 1. For CDR1 and CDR2, the germline V gene lists SGHRS and YFSETQ. This TCR was sampled from a man aged 18 to 30 in good health. Sequenced sample: naive CD4+ T cells from blood. This specimen's cell subset or site label, interpreted: true naive CD4+ T cells. The chain is made from TRBV5-1 and TRBJ2-1; no D gene is confidently identified. The CDR3 has the sequence CASSLRPRLNNEQFF. The bases are TGCGCCAGCAGCCTCCGACCCCGACTTAACAATGAGCAGTTCTTC.